A single sample gave rise to the 15 T cell receptor beta chains below, sequenced in a study of blood T cell repertoires in COVID-19. TCRdb's table, derived via immunoSEQ multiplex PCR, lists solely in-frame clones and lacks some. The sample records about 300,000 clones, around 89% being singletons. The sequencing sample was made of peripheral blood. The receptors originated from a woman aged 45-65 years with COVID-19, enrolled during active disease.

The chain couples TRBV24-1 to TRBJ2-5; 12 bases agree with TRBD2. Germline V gene data show CDR1 as KGHDR and CDR2 as SFDVKD. The junction had 12 bases not matched to a gene; V was cut back by 6 bases and J by 5 bases. CDR3 length: 17 residues. The CDR3 coding sequence is TGTGCCACCAGTCCCTCCGGACTAGCGGGAATAAGGGAGACCCAGTACTTC. It codes for CATSPSGLAGIRETQYF.

This chain links TRBV7-9 with TRBJ1-2; D is perhaps TRBD1 (5 bases). Trimming shortened V by 1 base and J by 3 bases, and 15 bases separated the two germline ends. The CDR3 sequence is 16 residues long. Germline assignment: CDR1 SEHNR and CDR2 FQNEAQ (reference sequence). CDR3 coding DNA: TGTGCCAGCAGCTTAGAACGGGACTCCCAGTACTATGGCTACACCTTC. It encodes CASSLERDSQYYGYTF.

This rearrangement joins TRBV30 to TRBJ2-1; no clear D gene. Germline V gene data show CDR1 as GTSNPN and CDR2 as SVGIG (reference sequence). The CDR3 extends over 11 amino acids. V dropped 3 bases and J dropped 10 bases, with 10 bases sitting between them. CDR3 region: CAWRFIAEQFF. Here the CDR3 DNA reads TGTGCCTGGAGATTTATCGCGGAGCAGTTCTTC.

The chain is built from TRBV3-1 (or the pseudogene TRBV3-2) and TRBJ1-2; tentatively, D is TRBD1 (6 bases). Per germline, CDR1 LGHDT and CDR2 YNNKEL (reference sequence). The CDR3 is 14 amino acids. Trimming removed 5 bases at V and 4 bases at J, with 14 bases between. CDR3: CASSYRDTGYGYTF. CDR3 DNA sequence: TGTGCCAGCAGCTACCGGGACACCGGCTATGGCTACACCTTC.

The rearrangement links TRBV24-1 to TRBJ2-1; TRBD1 might be the D (6 bases). Trimming stripped 1 base from V and 7 bases from J, with 16 bases between. The CDR3 covers 16 residues. CDR1 is KGHDR and CDR2 is SFDVKD in the germline V gene. CDR3 in amino acids: CATSDLRTETRNEQFF. Written as DNA, the CDR3 is TGTGCCACCAGTGATTTAAGGACAGAAACCCGGAATGAGCAGTTCTTC.

In this sample, this clone turned up a few times. This chain links TRBV30 with TRBJ2-4, with D possibly TRBD2 on 6 matching bases. Trimming took off 2 bases at V and 0 bases at J, with 14 bases between the two ends. Germline CDR1 GTSNPN, CDR2 SVGIG (reference sequence). The CDR3 extends over 16 amino acids. CDR3 DNA sequence: TGTGCCTGGAGTTCAAACCCGGGGGTAGCCAAAAACATTCAGTACTTC. Its protein product is CAWSSNPGVAKNIQYF.

The gene calls are TRBV6-5 and TRBJ2-7; 8 nucleotides line up with TRBD2. Germline V lookup: CDR1 MNHEY, CDR2 SVGAGI. This CDR3 comprises 14 residues. The V segment lost 7 bases and the J segment 4 bases; nucleotides outside the gene matches: 9. For the CDR3, the DNA is TGTGCCAGCACTTCAGGCGGGAGGTTATACGAGCAGTACTTC. As protein: CASTSGGRLYEQYF.

The genes are TRBV7-8 and TRBJ2-7; 10 nucleotides match TRBD1. There are 14 residues in the CDR3. Trimming at V came to 5 bases and at J to 5 bases, leaving 6 bases not matched to a gene. CDR1 SGHVS and CDR2 FQNEAQ come from the germline V gene. The DNA of the CDR3 is TGTGCCAGCAGCCTCCGGGACAGGGGCCACGAGCAGTACTTC. The encoded protein is CASSLRDRGHEQYF.

This chain connects TRBV18 to TRBJ1-4; D is uncertain. Trimming cost V 5 bases and J 4 bases, with 8 bases left between them. The germline gives CDR1 KGHSH, CDR2 LQKENI. The CDR3 has 13 residues. The CDR3 region has the DNA TGTGCCAGCTCAGAGGGCCTTAATGAAAAACTGTTTTTT. It codes for CASSEGLNEKLFF.

The V and J genes are TRBV20-1 and TRBJ2-7, with TRBD2 as a possible D gene (5 bases). Trimming took off 6 bases at V and 7 bases at J, with 10 bases between the two ends. CDR1 DFQATT and CDR2 SNEGSKA come from the germline V gene (reference sequence). The CDR3 covers 10 residues. The DNA of the CDR3 is TGCAGTGCCCGGGGTCGGGAGCAGTACTTC. Protein: CSARGREQYF.

This clone has just one count. The identical CDR3 is also encoded by other nucleotide sequences in the sample. The V and J genes are TRBV12-3 or TRBV12-4 and TRBJ2-4, with a possible D match to TRBD2 (5 bases). Trimming pared 2 bases from V and 4 bases from J, leaving 6 bases between. The CDR3 totals 13 residues. CDR3 bases: TGTGCCAGCAGTTTAAGGGAGAAAAACATTCAGTACTTC. It codes for CASSLREKNIQYF.

The chain carries TRBV9 and TRBJ1-1, with 7 bases identical to TRBD1. Looked up from germline, CDR1 is SGDLS and CDR2 is YYNGEE. The CDR3 extends over 13 amino acids. V trimming: 7 bases; J trimming: 5 bases; junction bases outside the gene matches: 8. The CDR3, as DNA: TGTGCCAGCGCGAGACAGGGAAGGACTGAAGCTTTCTTT. Its protein product is CASARQGRTEAFF.

The chain carries TRBV7-9 and TRBJ1-1, with 7 bases matching TRBD1. The CDR3 loop spans 14 amino acids. The germline V gene has CDR1 SEHNR and CDR2 FQNEAQ (reference sequence). Trimming cost V 3 bases and J 1 base; bases outside gene matches: 2. The CDR3 spells CASSFTGENTEAFF. The CDR3 DNA reads TGTGCCAGCAGCTTTACAGGGGAGAACACTGAAGCTTTCTTT.

The chain joins TRBV11-3 to TRBJ1-1; 7 nucleotides line up with TRBD1. Germline V lookup: CDR1 SGHNT, CDR2 YENEEA. Trimming removed 4 bases from V and 5 bases from J; junction bases left unmatched: 16. This CDR3 has 17 residues. As DNA, the CDR3 is TGTGCCAGCAGCTCTATCCAACCGACAGGGAATAATACTGAAGCTTTCTTT. This sequence encodes CASSSIQPTGNNTEAFF.

The chain couples TRBV18 to TRBJ2-1, with a weak D call TRBD1 (6 bases). CDR1 and CDR2 (germline): KGHSH, LQKENI. This CDR3 is 16 amino acids long. V lost 2 bases and J lost 7, with 18 bases in between. This CDR3 reads CASSPIETGVGNEQFF. The CDR3 region has the DNA TGTGCCAGCTCACCAATCGAGACAGGTGTGGGGAATGAGCAGTTCTTC.